This TCR beta chain was profiled in a study of blood T cell repertoires in COVID-19. Study summary: Material from acute and convalescent COVID-19 was sourced from the United States, Italy and Spain. Sample material is recorded as cDNA or gDNA derived from T cells, B-cell-depleted T cells, or PBMCs.

Per the study methods: Amplified reference gene primers provided the basis for estimating nucleated cell counts. This table comes from immunoSEQ multiplex PCR, and its TCRdb copy is limited to in-frame clones, with some not included. V, J and clone size were drawn from that table, and D and trimming were deduced from the DNA. The data hold around 400,000 clones, with around 87% observed a single time. Trimming removed 0 bases at V and 2 bases at J, with 8 bases between. The CDR3 loop spans 14 amino acids. CDR1 and CDR2 (germline): MNHEY, SVGAGI. During active infection, Seattle patients enrolled and were then monitored through disease.

This TCR derives from a woman aged 30 to 39 with COVID-19, enrolled during active disease. Specimen: peripheral blood. The rearrangement joins TRBV6-5 to TRBJ2-7, with D possibly being TRBD2 (5 bases). The CDR3 region is CASSYSRRTYEQYF. The CDR3 DNA sequence: TGTGCCAGCAGTTACTCGCGGAGGACCTACGAGCAGTACTTC.